This entry lists 28 T cell receptor beta chains sequenced from one sample in a study of tumor-infiltrating lymphocytes in primary liver carcinoma. The roughly 19-33 mg bulk tissue piece was not sorted before simultaneous RNA and DNA extraction. A primer matching the constant region was used to make TCR beta cDNA from approximately 0.55 ug of total RNA. Libraries for TCR beta were built through three nested multiplex PCR rounds, which together made up a slightly modified ARM-PCR procedure. In the first two PCR rounds, TRBV1-TRBV30 forward primers were paired with a C-beta reverse primer, and each round lasted roughly 10 cycles. TCRdb re-analysed the multiplex PCR reads in MiXCR, keeping a single row per CDR3 protein. The table lists about 32,000 distinct CDR3 sequences, 76% of them singletons. Sequencing was carried out using liver tumor tissue from sampling region 5. Subset noted: tumor region T5, tumor centre. The receptors here all came from a man aged 40-49 years with primary liver carcinoma and hepatitis B virus infection.

As to this clonotype: Since a much larger clone is just one base distant, this may be a read error. The DNA of the CDR3 is TGTGCCAGCAGCTCGGTTGAAACTGAAGCTTTCTTT. It translates to CASSSVETEAFF. The rearrangement links TRBV2 to TRBJ1-1; D remains ambiguous. The CDR3 extends over 12 amino acids. Germline CDR1 is SNHLY and CDR2 is FYNNEI. V was shortened by 6 bases and J by 5 bases, with 10 bases between the two germline ends.

This clonotype was seen many times. This chain joins TRBV5-5 and TRBJ2-1; 11 positions agree with TRBD2. J gave up 4 bases and V 3 bases, and 6 bases lay outside the gene matches. The CDR3 is 16 residues long. Germline loops: CDR1 SGHKS, CDR2 YYEKEE (reference sequence). CDR3 sequence: CASSYQTSGTYNEQFF. In nucleotides, the CDR3 is TGTGCCAGCAGCTATCAGACTAGCGGGACATACAATGAGCAGTTCTTC.

Details on this clonotype: A read error may account for a junction end that differs from germline. The chain is built from TRBV28 and TRBJ1-1, with a possible D match to TRBD1 (6 bases). The CDR3 loop spans 13 amino acids. Germline CDR1 and CDR2: MDHEN and SYDVKM. The CDR3 spells CATLNRANIEASF. The CDR3 DNA follows: TGTGCCACCCTGAACAGGGCAAACATTGAAGCTTCCTTT.

Comments on this clonotype: The germline gene is not matched at one end of the junction; a read error may be the cause. CDR3 amino acids: CAGSLAPRVTWELFF. CDR3 DNA sequence: TGTGCCGGCAGCTTGGCACCCAGAGTCACCTGGGAGCTGTTTTTT. The V call is TRBV5-6, the J call TRBJ2-2, with no clear D. Germline V gene lookup returns CDR1 SGHDT and CDR2 YYEEEE. The CDR3 is 15 amino acids.

The count of this clonotype is one. At one of its ends the junction is not consistent with the germline gene, which may arise from a read error. The V call is TRBV4-1, the J call TRBJ2-5; TRBD1 matches at 7 bases. CDR3 length: 15 amino acids. CDR1 is MGHRA and CDR2 is YSYEKL in the germline V gene. CDR3 protein: CASSQTTGEQETHYF. The CDR3 coding sequence is TGCGCCAGCAGTCAAACTACAGGGGAACAAGAGACCCACTACTTC.

This chain connects TRBV11-2 to TRBJ2-1, with D unclear. There are 14 residues in the CDR3. V was clipped by 2 bases and J by 9 bases, with 14 bases between them. Germline V gene data show CDR1 as SGHAT and CDR2 as FQNNGV. CDR3 in DNA: TGTGCCAGCAGCTTATACCGCCTGGTTACTGAGCAGTTCTTC. This encodes CASSLYRLVTEQFF.

About this clonotype: A junction boundary mismatches the germline segment, possibly from a read error. The rearrangement joins TRBV29-1 to TRBJ2-7; unclear D gene. Germline V gene data show CDR1 as SQVTM and CDR2 as ANQGSEA. There are 12 residues in the CDR3. The CDR3 nucleotides read TGCAGTGTTGGGTCTGGCTCCTACGAGCAGTACTTC. It encodes CSVGSGSYEQYF.

On this clonotype itself: The junction does not match germline at one end; this may be a read error. The V and J genes are TRBV12-3 or TRBV12-4 and TRBJ2-2; a possible D gene is TRBD2 (6 bases). The CDR3 is 12 residues long. CDR3 nucleotide sequence: TGTGCCAACAGCCTCCGTCCCCGGGAGTTGTTTTTT. Encoded protein: CANSLRPRELFF.

About this clonotype itself: Relative to the germline gene, one junction end is altered; a read error may explain this. This chain connects TRBV30 to TRBJ2-2, with D perhaps TRBD2 (5 bases). The CDR3 is made up of 15 amino acids. Germline CDR1 GTSNPN, CDR2 SVGIG (reference sequence). The CDR3 reads CAWSIADSVTGELLF. As DNA, the CDR3 is TGTGCCTGGAGTATCGCGGACTCCGTGACCGGGGAGCTGCTTTTT. The full variable domain, its missing parts supplied by reference TRBV30 and TRBJ2-2, is SQTIHQWPATLVQPVGSPLSLECTVEGTSNPNLYWYRQAAGRGLQLLFYSVGIGQISSEVPQNLSASRPQDRQFILSSKKLLLSDSGFYLCAWSIADSVTGELLFGEGSRLTVL.

This rearrangement joins TRBV6-5 to TRBJ2-7, with 7 bases matching TRBD2. Germline assignment: CDR1 MNHEY and CDR2 SVGAGI. The CDR3 totals 16 residues. With V trimmed by 5 bases and J by 4 bases, 14 bases remained unmatched. The CDR3 DNA reads as TGTGCCAGCAGTGCCTTACCAGCGGGACTAATTTACGAGCAGTACTTC. Translating gives CASSALPAGLIYEQYF.

A remark on this clonotype: This CDR3 fails to terminate in the conserved phenylalanine or tryptophan, so it likely reflects a read error. The gene calls are TRBV14 and TRBJ2-1; either TRBD1 or TRBD2 may fit D (5 bases each). CDR1 and CDR2 (germline): SGHDN, FVKESK. The CDR3 length is 14 residues. The ends were cut back, 3 bases at V and 6 bases at J, with 12 bases in the middle. The CDR3 spells CASSQGVMSNEQFI. The DNA of the CDR3 is TGTGCCAGCAGCCAGGGGGTTATGAGCAATGAGCAGTTCATC.

The chain employs TRBV12-3 or TRBV12-4 and TRBJ2-1, with a weak D call TRBD2 (8 bases). The CDR3 totals 17 residues. The V end was cut by 5 bases, the J end by 7 bases, with 24 bases between. For the CDR3, the DNA is TGTGCCAGCAGTCTCTTTAGCGGGACAGACTTTTCTAATGAGCAGTTCTTC. Protein sequence: CASSLFSGTDFSNEQFF.

The rearrangement joins TRBV6-5 to TRBJ2-3, with a tentative D call TRBD1 (5 bases). Matching the DNA end better, TRBJ1-5 makes the J call doubtful. Germline lookup yields CDR1 MNHEY and CDR2 SVGAGI. The CDR3 is 17 residues long. The CDR3 here is CASHKQDGRKETDTQHF. The CDR3 DNA follows: TGTGCCAGCCACAAACAGGACGGGAGGAAGGAGACAGATACGCAGCATTTT.

This clonotype was picked up a small number of times. Because the CDR3 is missing its conserved closing phenylalanine or tryptophan, this is likely a read error. The chain combines TRBV6-2 or TRBV6-3 with TRBJ1-5; maybe TRBD1 (6 bases). Germline-derived CDR1 and CDR2 are MNHEY and SVGEGT. The V gene lost 2 bases and the J gene lost 11 bases, with 13 bases spanning the gap. This CDR3 region has 13 residues. The CDR3 protein is CASSYPQGRTQHS. CDR3 nucleotides: TGTGCCAGCAGTTACCCGCAGGGGCGAACCCAGCATTCT.

A word on this clonotype: The conserved final phenylalanine or tryptophan is absent from the CDR3, which likely points to a read error. This chain joins TRBV11-2 and TRBJ2-7; unclear D gene. Germline assignment: CDR1 SGHAT and CDR2 FQNNGV. The CDR3 has 14 residues. V gave up 5 bases and J gave up 2 bases, with 13 bases separating them. This chain's CDR3 is CASSPRRLTYEQYL. The DNA of the CDR3 is TGTGCCAGCAGCCCGCGTCGCCTGACCTACGAGCAGTACTTA.

A remark on this clonotype: Germline and junction disagree at one end, which may indicate a read error. The chain has TRBV4-1 and TRBJ2-7, with 7 nucleotides matching TRBD1. Germline V gene lookup returns CDR1 MGHRA and CDR2 YSYEKL. The CDR3 totals 15 residues. The CDR3 nucleotides are TGCGTCAGCAGCCAAGAGGACAGGTACTCCTACGAGCAGTGCTTC. This gives the protein CVSSQEDRYSYEQCF.

To note about this clonotype: A junction end diverges from the germline sequence, so it may reflect a read error. This chain uses TRBV11-2 with TRBJ2-3; D remains ambiguous. The CDR3 has 12 amino acids. Per germline, CDR1 SGHAT and CDR2 FQNNGV. The chain's CDR3 is CASGASIDMQYF. CDR3 in DNA: TGTGCCAGCGGCGCCAGCATAGATATGCAGTATTTT.

As to this clonotype: Here the CDR3 omits its conserved ending phenylalanine or tryptophan, so a read error is the likely source. The rearrangement links TRBV11-2 to TRBJ1-3; 7 bases are a match to TRBD1. The CDR3 is 17 amino acids. CDR1 and CDR2 from the germline V gene are SGHAT and FQNNGV. CDR3 DNA: TGTACCAGCAGCTTAGTTTGCCCCGGGACAGTAGGAGACACCATATATTCT. Amino acids: CTSSLVCPGTVGDTIYS.

The rearrangement joins TRBV10-3 to TRBJ2-1; the D is unclear. Germline V gene lookup returns CDR1 ENHRY and CDR2 SYGVKD. The CDR3 loop spans 13 amino acids. The V end lost 10 bases, the J end lost 16 bases, and 26 bases lay between the germline ends. CDR3 in amino acids: CATRDTGWDERFF. The CDR3 DNA sequence: TGTGCCACACGTGACACCGGATGGGATGAGCGATTCTTC.

Remarks on this clonotype: The CDR3 ends on some other residue instead of the conserved phenylalanine or tryptophan, so this is likely a read error. The chain employs TRBV11-2 and TRBJ2-1; D is possibly TRBD1 or TRBD2 (7 bases each). The CDR3 totals 17 residues. Germline CDR1 and CDR2: SGHAT and FQNNGV. The CDR3 DNA reads as TGTGCCAGCAGCTTAGGTTTGGGTGACAGGGACTACAATGGGCAGTTCATC. Translation gives CASSLGLGDRDYNGQFI.

Notes on this clonotype: The germline gene is not matched at one end of the junction; a read error may be the cause. The chain recombines TRBV5-1 with TRBJ2-2, with D perhaps TRBD2 (5 bases). Per germline, CDR1 SGHRS and CDR2 YFSETQ. The CDR3 extends over 15 amino acids. CDR3 nucleotide sequence: TGCGCCAGCAGCTCACCACCCAGGAACCTTCGGGGAGCGGTTTTT. Its protein product is CASSSPPRNLRGAVF.

Notes on this clonotype: Lacking the conserved final phenylalanine or tryptophan, this CDR3 likely reflects a read error. The V and J genes are TRBV5-6 and TRBJ2-2; maybe TRBD2 (6 bases). The germline V gene encodes CDR1 SGHDT and CDR2 YYEEEE. V lost 4 bases to trimming and J lost 3 bases, with 13 bases between them. CDR3 length equals 15 residues. The CDR3 nucleotides read TGTGCCAGCAGCCGGAGGGCTAACTACACCGGGGAGCTGTTTCTT. Residues: CASSRRANYTGELFL.

The chain is built from TRBV4-2 and TRBJ2-3; 10 bases are a match to TRBD2. V was pared by 1 base and J by 4 bases, with 11 bases of the junction left unmatched. CDR3 length equals 18 residues. CDR1 is LGHNA, CDR2 YNFKEQ, per germline. In DNA, the CDR3 is TGTGCCAGCAGCCAAGTAGCGCTCCTAGCGGGAGCGGCAGATACGCAGTATTTT. It encodes CASSQVALLAGAADTQYF.

This clonotype showed up just once. The genes are TRBV4-2 and TRBJ2-7; 9 positions match TRBD2. CDR1 is LGHNA and CDR2 is YNFKEQ in the germline V gene. This CDR3 is built from 18 residues. Losses at the gene ends were 6 bases for V and 8 bases for J; bases not matched to a gene: 23. The CDR3 DNA reads TGTGCCAGCAGTGGAAAACTGGGACTAGCAGGAGGGCCACACAAGCAGTACTTC. Translated, it gives CASSGKLGLAGGPHKQYF.

Worth noting for this clonotype: Germline is not matched at one junction end, which may reflect a read error. The chain links TRBV5-5 to TRBJ2-7, with D perhaps TRBD1 or TRBD2 (6 bases each). The CDR3 extends over 16 amino acids. The germline V gene has CDR1 SGHKS and CDR2 YYEKEE (reference sequence). CDR3: CAISYSPHRDSYKQYF. CDR3 DNA: TGTGCCATCAGTTACTCCCCCCACAGGGACTCCTACAAGCAGTACTTC.

The chain links TRBV6-1 to TRBJ2-7, with D perhaps matching TRBD2 (5 bases). V shed 4 bases and J shed 4 bases, with 11 bases lying between them. Germline lookup yields CDR1 MNHNS and CDR2 SASEGT. CDR3 length: 13 amino acids. The CDR3: CASSVERPYEQYF. The DNA for the CDR3 is TGTGCCAGCAGTGTTGAGCGGCCTTACGAGCAGTACTTC.

The chain combines TRBV10-3 with TRBJ2-3; 13 bases line up with TRBD2. The CDR3 loop spans 18 amino acids. The V and J ends lost 4 bases and 3 bases, in that order; junction bases with no gene match: 10. Germline V gene lookup returns CDR1 ENHRY and CDR2 SYGVKD. The DNA of the CDR3 is TGTGCCATCAGTGGGACCCGGACTAGCGGGAGTGAAACAGATACGCAGTATTTT. This codes for CAISGTRTSGSETDTQYF.

CDR3 nucleotides: TGTGCCAGCAACAGGGGCAGGGGCCTCCAAAACAACGAGCAGTACTTC. This translates into CASNRGRGLQNNEQYF. J is TRBJ2-7 and V is TRBV11-2, with 7 bases identical to TRBD1. The CDR3 runs 16 residues. Per the germline V gene, CDR1 is SGHAT and CDR2 is FQNNGV. V was pared by 7 bases and J by 5 bases, with 17 bases of the junction left unmatched.